The 9 T cell receptor beta chains below were found in one sample sequenced in a study of PD-L1 blockade in urothelial cancer. Assay used: immunoSEQ multiplex PCR; TCRdb lists only in-frame clones, some missing. Of about 95,000 clones in the sample, roughly 89% were seen once. As to time point: pretreatment peripheral blood. The sequencing here drew on PBMCs, taken around atezolizumab (anti-PD-L1) treatment. The receptor source for this set is a man between 60 and 70 years old with urothelial cancer.

V usage is TRBV5-1 and J usage is TRBJ1-1, with D maybe TRBD1 (5 bases). Trimming left V 0 bases short and J 5 bases short, with 11 bases between. CDR1 and CDR2 (germline): SGHRS, YFSETQ. The CDR3 is 14 amino acids. CDR3 loop: CASSLVGGVTEAFF. For the CDR3, the DNA is TGCGCCAGCAGCTTGGTCGGGGGGGTTACTGAAGCTTTCTTT.

V gene TRBV13 combines with J gene TRBJ2-5, with 8 nucleotides matching TRBD1. J gave up 0 bases and V 2 bases, and 8 bases lay outside the gene matches. The CDR3 is made up of 17 amino acids. Germline V gene data show CDR1 as PRHDT and CDR2 as FYEKMQ (reference sequence). In nucleotides, the CDR3 is TGTGCCAGCAGCTTAAGGGGGGACAGGCCGTACCAAGAGACCCAGTACTTC. Translating it yields CASSLRGDRPYQETQYF.

The rearrangement joins TRBV19 to TRBJ1-5; 7 positions agree with TRBD1. The CDR3 covers 14 residues. Germline V CDR1 and CDR2: LNHDA, SQIVND (reference sequence). The trim removed 3 bases at V and 6 bases at J, leaving 5 bases unmatched. As DNA, the CDR3 is TGTGCCAGTAGTATGGCAGGGGGGATTCAGCCCCAGCATTTT. Residues: CASSMAGGIQPQHF.

The chain employs TRBV5-1 and TRBJ2-7; 12 bases are a match to TRBD2. After removal of 4 bases from V and 4 bases from J, the junction contained 9 bases not matched to a gene. This CDR3 is built from 16 residues. Germline V lookup: CDR1 SGHRS, CDR2 YFSETQ. CDR3 DNA: TGCGCCAGCAGCGCGACCCTAGCGGGAGGGCCTTACGAGCAGTACTTC. Its translation: CASSATLAGGPYEQYF. Variable domain in full (rest from reference TRBV5-1 and TRBJ2-7): KAGVTQTPRYLIKTRGQQVTLSCSPISGHRSVSWYQQTPGQGLQFLFEYFSETQRNKGNFPGRFSGRQFSNSRSEMNVSTLELGDSALYLCASSATLAGGPYEQYFGPGTRLTVT.

This clone was recorded a few times. The chain has TRBV14 and TRBJ1-2; 8 nucleotides line up with TRBD1. Germline CDR1 SGHDN, CDR2 FVKESK. The CDR3 length is 13 residues. Losses at the gene ends were 4 bases for V and 8 bases for J; bases not matched to a gene: 6. The CDR3 reads CASSPIGQGGYTF. The DNA of the CDR3 is TGTGCCAGCAGCCCGATAGGACAGGGAGGCTACACCTTC.

This chain uses TRBV9 with TRBJ2-7; 7 nucleotides align to TRBD2. The CDR3 runs to 13 residues. V dropped 0 bases and J dropped 6; count of bases not matched to a gene: 3. Germline values: CDR1 SGDLS, CDR2 YYNGEE. DNA of the CDR3: TGTGCCAGCAGCGTAGGGGCTAGCGGCGAGCAGTACTTC. This gives the protein CASSVGASGEQYF. Full variable domain (outside the CDR3, taken from reference TRBV9 and TRBJ2-7): DSGVTQTPKHLITATGQRVTLRCSPRSGDLSVYWYQQSLDQGLQFLIQYYNGEERAKGNILERFSAQQFPDLHSELNLSSLELGDSALYFCASSVGASGEQYFGPGTRLTVT.

The rearrangement uses TRBV29-1 and TRBJ1-1; maybe TRBD1 (5 bases). The CDR3 has 15 residues. Trimming removed 1 base at V and 4 bases at J, with 16 bases between. Germline V gene lookup returns CDR1 SQVTM and CDR2 ANQGSEA. The CDR3 bases are TGCAGCGTTGAAGTCCCCGGGGGGACGAGCACTGAAGCTTTCTTT. Translating it yields CSVEVPGGTSTEAFF.

V and J are TRBV9 and TRBJ2-1, with 10 bases matching TRBD2. The germline V gene has CDR1 SGDLS and CDR2 YYNGEE. Trimming removed 3 bases from V and 8 bases from J; junction bases left unmatched: 2. The CDR3 sequence is 13 residues long. This chain's CDR3 is CASSAGTSDEQFF. The CDR3, as DNA: TGTGCCAGCAGCGCCGGGACTAGCGATGAGCAGTTCTTC.

This rearrangement joins TRBV5-1 to TRBJ2-7, with D maybe TRBD2 (5 bases). Germline-derived CDR1 and CDR2 are SGHRS and YFSETQ. The CDR3 length is 12 residues. The V end was cut by 4 bases, the J end by 6 bases, with 11 bases between. The CDR3 DNA sequence: TGCGCCAGCAGCGGAGGACTGGCCGAGCAGTACTTC. Translation: CASSGGLAEQYF.